This TCR beta chain was recovered during a study of spatial heterogeneity in lung cancer. Study observations and caveats: One measure, the expanded intratumoral alpha and beta TCR count, tracked tumor mutation counts.

The CDR3 consists of 15 residues. The V segment lost 4 bases and the J segment 0 bases; nucleotides outside the gene matches: 7. Germline values: CDR1 SGHDT, CDR2 YYEEEE. This clonotype was detected many times. Its antigen remains unknown. Carried by each TCR cDNA molecule was a unique molecular identifier. TCRdb re-called the 5' RACE reads with MiXCR, one entry per CDR3 protein. The sample carries 15,000 to 20,000 distinct CDR3 sequences, around 6.5% recorded once. The sample's time point: sample taken at primary tumor resection. The chain has TRBV5-6 and TRBJ2-7, with 7 bases matching TRBD2. The source of this sequence is a female donor with early-stage non-small cell lung cancer. Here the sequenced sample was lung tumor tissue, taken at surgery. The CDR3 DNA is TGTGCCAGCAGCCCGGTGGGAGGGATCTCCTACGAGCAGTACTTC. Residues: CASSPVGGISYEQYF.